A selection of T cell receptor beta chains follows, all from one sample in a study of blood T cell repertoires in COVID-19. Only in-frame clones appear in the TCRdb table, and some are missing; sequencing was by immunoSEQ multiplex PCR. Here the sample spans around 47,000 clones, more than 75% being singletons. The sequenced material came from peripheral blood. The source of these receptors is a man over 45 with active COVID-19. CDR3s include the opening cysteine and the closing phenylalanine or tryptophan. Fields, in order: CDR3 length, V gene, CDR3 protein.

16,TRBV24-1,CATSDSTKLAKNIQYF
15,TRBV19,CAVSGRAVTSGELFF
15,TRBV27,CASSARTSGNYEQYF
13,TRBV7-3,CASSYTEGSPLHF
16,TRBV4-3,CASSQDPGQGRETQYF
14,TRBV7-2,CASSLRTSGAEQYF
13,TRBV6-5,CASSRDLAGTQYF
17,TRBV7-9,CASSLSDRSSYNSPLHF
14,TRBV5-6,CASSFGQLGNTIYF
13,TRBV4-1,CASSQGGTYGYTF
16,TRBV7-8,CASSLTRLAGSGEQFF
15,TRBV7-6,CASSTGQPPNSPLHF
14,TRBV5-1,CASSAGQGAQEQYF
15,TRBV30,CAWYTSGRARGELFF
17,TRBV4-2,CASSQNRANSGANVLTF
17,TRBV5-1,CASSLGGHLASRGEQYF
12,TRBV4-2,CASSQDWPEQFF
15,TRBV19,CASSNRGPLHQPQHF
15,TRBV10-3,CASGRGQGSPETQYF
15,TRBV4-3,CASSQETSGAYEQYF
15,TRBV28,CASSPGLWSNQPQHF
14,TRBV5-6,CASSLRGGFYEQYF
17,TRBV24-1,CATRAAGLAGATGELFF
16,TRBV5-4,CASSSPHTGRQQTQYF
9,TRBV7-9,CASSLGGQF
14,TRBV28,CASSLQGTRNEQFF
14,TRBV3-1/TRBV3-2,CASRRVDRATEAFF
14,TRBV28,CASSLRLRGEKLFF
20,TRBV5-1,CASSPTSRSGGPGYKNIQYF
14,TRBV4-1,CASSPDRGRNIQYF
12,TRBV6-5,CASTNGGNEQYF
16,TRBV7-9,CASSPNRDRDNSPLHF
15,TRBV9,CASSVDTGVAYEQYF
15,TRBV15,CATSSAGQGFEKLFF
15,TRBV7-3,CASSVEGSLSRGYTF
13,TRBV5-1,CASSSGQADTQYF
14,TRBV7-8,CASSFLLMNTEAFF
14,TRBV5-8,CASSSRDRRNTIYF
15,TRBV24-1,CATSESGTPSYEQYF
16,TRBV2,CASSPQRGQRNQPQHF
14,TRBV2,CASSEDRRSYEQYF
15,TRBV2,CASSAGQPNTGELFF
13,TRBV7-6,CASSLDGRTEAFF
17,TRBV9,CASSVGGGRAVGNEQFF
14,TRBV7-8,CASSTRWDRGTQYF
14,TRBV7-2,CASSVRGKTDTQYF
15,TRBV29-1,CSVTIAPDRGAEAFF
12,TRBV2,CASSEGGVEQYF
16,TRBV6-1,CASSVLAGGSTDTQYF
13,TRBV11-3,CASSHGTRDTQYF
14,TRBV19,CASGLGTGLTEAFF
14,TRBV19,CASSVLGQQETQYF
13,TRBV6-1,CASSEKTGEKLFF
15,TRBV7-2,CASTRRLGGGETQYF
18,TRBV11-3,CASSFGQKRDTYNSPLHF
18,TRBV3-1/TRBV3-2,CASSPLSAAGTAQETQYF
15,TRBV7-9,CASSRDRGSYNEQFF
16,TRBV6-5,CASSLQGLATNEKLFF
15,TRBV10-2,CASNSVGGETGELFF
15,TRBV11-1,CASSFGTSGSYEQYF